This T cell receptor (beta chain) emerged from a study of blood T cell repertoires in COVID-19. Overall study: Samples representing acute and convalescent COVID-19 were sourced from the United States, Italy and Spain.

Clones were read by immunoSEQ multiplex PCR, and TCRdb kept only the in-frame ones, dropping some. The table includes 300,000 to 350,000 clones, 90% detected once. This study enrolled people aged about 18 to 100 from 20 to 25 US geographic areas. Donors were grouped by their self-reported clinical history. The CDR3 loop spans 17 amino acids. Per germline, CDR1 MGHRA and CDR2 YSYEKL. V was cut by 0 bases and J by 0 bases, with 12 bases left in between. This chain links TRBV4-1 with TRBJ2-1; D may be TRBD2 (5 bases). The specimen was PBMCs or T cells enriched from blood (not recorded which). This sequence was found in a woman aged 25 to 39 who had been exposed to COVID-19. CDR3 bases: TGCGCCAGCAGCCAAGAATCCCCGGGGAGCTCCTACAATGAGCAGTTCTTC. Translation gives CASSQESPGSSYNEQFF.